Following are 8 T cell receptor beta chains from one sample sequenced in a study of tumor-infiltrating lymphocytes in primary liver carcinoma. The template, about 540 ng total RNA, yielded TCR beta cDNA made with a constant-region primer. For TCR beta, libraries were produced by three nested multiplex PCR rounds using slightly modified ARM-PCR. TRBV1-TRBV30 forward primers paired with a C-beta reverse primer drove the first two PCR rounds, roughly 10 cycles each. In TCRdb, the multiplex PCR reads were re-called with MiXCR into one record per CDR3 protein. The profile shows about 35,000 distinct CDR3 sequences, roughly 69% of them singletons. The source material, roughly 18-30 mg of unsorted bulk tissue, was used to co-extract RNA and DNA. The sequenced material came from liver tumor tissue from sampling region 4. Subset reported: tumor region T4, right-lateral pole. The receptors stem from a man aged 35 to 55 with primary liver carcinoma and hepatitis B virus infection.

A word on this clonotype: At one end the junction does not follow the germline gene, possibly because of a read error. This chain uses TRBV6-2 or TRBV6-3 with TRBJ2-7, with 11 bases matching TRBD2. This CDR3 is 17 amino acids long. Looked up from germline, CDR1 is MNHEY and CDR2 is SVGEGT. In nucleotides, the CDR3 is TGTGCCAGCAGTTACGATGGGAAGACTAGCGGGATCTACGAGCAATGCTTC. Protein sequence: CASSYDGKTSGIYEQCF.

V usage is TRBV11-3 and J usage is TRBJ1-5; a weak D match, TRBD1 (5 bases). The CDR3 is made up of 15 amino acids. Germline V CDR1 and CDR2: SGHNT, YENEEA. The CDR3 nucleotides read TGTACCAACAGCTTAGATCTGGGGGTGGCCCAGCCCCAGCATTTT. This gives the protein CTNSLDLGVAQPQHF.

This clonotype was seen more than once but under ten times. A read error may produce the germline difference seen at one junction end. The V gene is TRBV5-8, the J gene TRBJ2-1, with TRBD2 identical over 8 bases. Per the germline V gene, CDR1 is SGHTS and CDR2 is YDEGEE. The length of the CDR3 is 15 residues. The CDR3 is CASSSGTRGDNEQLF. The DNA of the CDR3 is TGTGCCAGCAGTTCCGGGACTAGAGGTGACAATGAGCAGTTATTC.

Worth noting for this clonotype: The junction departs from the called germline gene at one end, perhaps through a read error. This chain joins TRBV29-1 and TRBJ2-2; possibly TRBD1 for D (5 bases). Germline V gene lookup returns CDR1 SQVTM and CDR2 ANQGSEA. The CDR3 extends over 14 amino acids. DNA of the CDR3: TGCAGCTCCCAAGGACAAGGTAACACAGGGGAGCTGTTTTTT. Translation: CSSQGQGNTGELFF.

As to this clonotype: At one end, the junction sequence differs from germline, possibly due to a read error. The chain couples TRBV13 to TRBJ2-2; 13 nucleotides agree with TRBD2. This CDR3 has 16 residues. Germline CDR1 and CDR2: PRHDT and FYEKMQ (reference sequence). The CDR3 loop reads CARSLRLAGGPGDLFF. The CDR3 DNA reads as TGTGCCAGAAGCTTAAGACTAGCGGGAGGACCCGGGGACCTGTTCTTT.

A note on this clonotype: Because it lacks the conserved phenylalanine or tryptophan at the end, this CDR3 is likely a read error. The gene calls are TRBV30 and TRBJ2-1, with 8 bases fitting TRBD1. V shed 4 bases, J shed 4 bases, and the junction held 6 bases outside the gene matches. Per the germline V gene, CDR1 is GTSNPN and CDR2 is SVGIG (reference sequence). The CDR3 covers 14 residues. The DNA for the CDR3 is TGTGCCTGGACCCTGACAGGGGAGTACAATGAGCAGTTCTAT. Translated: CAWTLTGEYNEQFY.

Only one count was recorded for this clonotype. The junction departs from germline at one end; a sequencing error may be responsible. The chain combines TRBV10-3 with TRBJ2-7, with TRBD2 matching over 9 bases. CDR3 size: 18 residues. Germline CDR1 reads ENHRY; CDR2 reads SYGVKD. The DNA of the CDR3 is TGCGCCATCAGGGCTCCCTCCGGGACTAGCCTTATGTCTGGCGAGCAGTACTTC. This encodes CAIRAPSGTSLMSGEQYF.

This clonotype was found once. Sequence at one end of the junction differs from germline and may be a read error. The rearrangement uses TRBV29-1 and TRBJ1-1, with 7 bases that match TRBD1. Germline CDR1 is SQVTM and CDR2 is ANQGSEA. The CDR3 spans 13 residues. The CDR3, as DNA: TGCAGCGTTCTGACAGGGAAGAACACTGAAGCCTTGTTT. Protein product: CSVLTGKNTEALF.